This entry lists 13 T cell receptor beta chains sequenced from one sample in a study of cytomegalovirus exposure and HLA in healthy donors. PCR amplification relied on 60 Vbeta primers (plus 13 Jbeta primers). Clones were read by immunoSEQ multiplex PCR, and TCRdb kept only the in-frame ones, dropping some. The repertoire has 130,000 or so clones, about four fifths of them found once; the top ten carry around 2%. Specimen: PBMCs. These TCRs come from a man younger than 30 in good health and CMV-seronegative.

The DNA of the CDR3 is TGCGCCAGCAGCTTGGCGGCCCCGGGGACTGAAGCTTTCTTT. Encoded protein: CASSLAAPGTEAFF. The chain has TRBV5-1 and TRBJ1-1, with no clear D. The CDR3 contains 14 residues. The germline V gene encodes CDR1 SGHRS and CDR2 YFSETQ. The V gene lost 0 bases and the J gene lost 5 bases, with 11 bases spanning the gap. Together with reference TRBV5-1 and TRBJ1-1, the CDR3 gives the full variable domain: KAGVTQTPRYLIKTRGQQVTLSCSPISGHRSVSWYQQTPGQGLQFLFEYFSETQRNKGNFPGRFSGRQFSNSRSEMNVSTLELGDSALYLCASSLAAPGTEAFFGQGTRLTVV.

Here the CDR3 reads CASSLAGSSYEQYF. CDR3 nucleotide sequence: TGTGCCAGCAGCTTAGCGGGGAGCTCCTACGAGCAGTACTTC. The rearrangement joins TRBV7-2 to TRBJ2-7; D possibly corresponds to TRBD2 (5 bases). The germline CDR1 and CDR2 sequences are SGHTA and FQGNSA. V lost 0 bases, J lost 0 bases, and 6 bases lay in between. The CDR3 is 14 residues long.

J is TRBJ2-3 and V is TRBV7-2, with D possibly matching TRBD1 (6 bases). The CDR3 runs 15 residues. Trimming shortened V by 2 bases and J by 4 bases, and 13 bases separated the two germline ends. Germline V gene sequence: CDR1 SGHTA, CDR2 FQGNSA. CDR3 loop: CASSLTRGVADTQYF. The CDR3 DNA reads TGTGCCAGCAGCTTAACCAGGGGAGTCGCAGATACGCAGTATTTT. Full variable domain (missing parts from reference TRBV7-2 and TRBJ2-3): GAGVSQSPSNKVTEKGKDVELRCDPISGHTALYWYRQSLGQGLEFLIYFQGNSAPDKSGLPSDRFSAERTGGSVSTLTIQRTQQEDSAVYLCASSLTRGVADTQYFGPGTRLTVL.

The chain links TRBV7-2 to TRBJ1-1; perhaps TRBD1 as D (6 bases). Germline V gene data show CDR1 as SGHTA and CDR2 as FQGNSA. Between the trimmed V and J ends, which lost 5 bases and 7 bases, there was a span of 17 bases. The CDR3 runs 14 residues. CDR3 sequence reads: CASSPSGGVIEAFF. CDR3 DNA sequence: TGTGCCAGCAGCCCTTCGGGGGGCGTCATTGAAGCTTTCTTT.

In the case of this clone: At one boundary the junction diverges from the germline segment, which might be a read error. This sequence joins TRBV7-9 and TRBJ1-1; D is unclear. The CDR3 runs 12 residues. Germline CDR1 SEHNR, CDR2 FQNEAQ (reference sequence). For the CDR3, the DNA is TGTTCCAGCAGCTTTGCCGGGTCTGGAGCTTTCTTT. It is translated as CSSSFAGSGAFF.

This rearrangement joins TRBV1 to TRBJ2-3; the D call of TRBD1 is as the table states it, not checked on the DNA. TRBV1 is a pseudogene locus. The CDR3 is 14 amino acids. CDR3 coding DNA: TGCACCAGCAGCCAAGATCACAGGACAGATACGCAGTATTTT. Its protein product is CTSSQDHRTDTQYF.

The rearrangement links TRBV7-3 to TRBJ2-5; D gene ambiguous. The CDR3 is made up of 13 amino acids. The V end was cut by 2 bases, the J end by 5 bases, with 9 bases between. Germline V gene sequence: CDR1 SGHTA, CDR2 FQGTGA. CDR3 sequence: CASSLGVGETQYF. The CDR3 DNA reads TGTGCCAGCAGCTTAGGAGTCGGGGAGACCCAGTACTTC.

CDR3: CASSAGTVEKLFF. In DNA, the CDR3 is TGTGCCAGCAGTGCCGGGACAGTTGAAAAACTGTTTTTT. The chain joins TRBV6-5 to TRBJ1-4; 7 positions agree with TRBD1. After removal of 5 bases from V and 7 bases from J, the junction contained 4 bases not matched to a gene. This CDR3 region has 13 residues. Germline V gives CDR1 MNHEY, CDR2 SVGAGI.

The chain links TRBV2 to TRBJ2-7; TRBD1 aligns across 8 bases. The trim removed 6 bases at V and 3 bases at J, leaving 4 bases unmatched. Germline V gives CDR1 SNHLY, CDR2 FYNNEI. There are 13 residues in the CDR3. The CDR3 is CASRAGTGYEQYF. The DNA of the CDR3 is TGTGCCAGCAGAGCCGGGACAGGCTACGAGCAGTACTTC.

This clone was picked up one time. The J gene is TRBJ2-7, the V gene TRBV15, with a weak D call TRBD1 (5 bases). The CDR3 runs 14 residues. Trimming took 0 bases from V and 5 from J, leaving 11 bases between them. Germline CDR1 LNHNV, CDR2 YYDKDF (reference sequence). CDR3 bases: TGTGCCACCAGCAGAGATCGGAAGGGGCACGAGCAGTACTTC. This codes for CATSRDRKGHEQYF.

The chain links TRBV6-1 to TRBJ2-1; D might be TRBD2 (6 bases). Germline CDR1 is MNHNS and CDR2 is SASEGT. V shed 6 bases and J shed 8 bases, with 14 bases lying between them. The CDR3 runs 13 residues. DNA for the CDR3: TGTGCCAGCAGAAATCGCGGGACCGATGAGCAGTTCTTC. This encodes CASRNRGTDEQFF.

The rearrangement links TRBV5-1 to TRBJ2-1, with D possibly TRBD2 on 5 matching bases. Per germline, CDR1 SGHRS and CDR2 YFSETQ. The CDR3 consists of 13 residues. The V and J ends lost 2 bases and 9 bases respectively, with 12 bases between them. The CDR3 region is CASSFSSISEQFF. The CDR3, as DNA: TGCGCCAGCAGCTTTTCTAGCATTAGTGAGCAGTTCTTC.

This clone was counted between two and nine times. V is TRBV5-6 and J is TRBJ2-1, with 8 bases matching TRBD1. The CDR3 has 15 amino acids. V was clipped by 1 base and J by 10 bases; unmatched bases: 10. Germline V gives CDR1 SGHDT, CDR2 YYEEEE. The CDR3 nucleotides are TGTGCCAGCAGCTTGCTTGGCAGGGGGCAAGAGGAGCAGTTCTTC. As protein: CASSLLGRGQEEQFF.